A single T cell receptor (beta chain) is shown here with its context. This entry comes from a study of blood T cell repertoires in COVID-19. Study context: The cDNA or gDNA used as material had been derived from T cells, B-cell-depleted T cells, or PBMCs.

Sequenced by immunoSEQ multiplex PCR; TCRdb stores in-frame clones only, minus some. Of approximately 99,000 clones in the sample, around 87% were seen once. The CDR3 has 14 residues. Losses at the gene ends were 3 bases for V and 0 bases for J; bases not matched to a gene: 1. Germline lookup yields CDR1 MGHRA and CDR2 YSYEKL. This chain joins TRBV4-1 and TRBJ1-1; 7 nucleotides line up with TRBD1. The specimen was peripheral blood. This sequence was found in a human donor in a cohort sampled during active COVID-19. CDR3 sequence: CASSQGTVNTEAFF. The DNA of the CDR3 is TGCGCCAGCAGCCAGGGGACAGTGAACACTGAAGCTTTCTTT.